This TCR beta chain is from a study of graft-versus-host responses after intestinal transplantation. Study-wide context: Anti-thymocyte globulin induction, then tacrolimus and steroids for two to four years, went to all recipients. Study-wide results and limits: With peak circulating GvH clone levels came an association with early post-transplant HvG declines.

TCRdb's table, derived via immunoSEQ multiplex PCR, lists solely in-frame clones and lacks some. Of 25,000 to 30,000 clones in the sample, approximately 93% were seen once. V trimming: 8 bases; J trimming: 4 bases; junction bases outside the gene matches: 4. The length of the CDR3 is 14 residues. Germline lookup yields CDR1 SGHTA and CDR2 FQGNSA. A word on this clone: Its antigen is undetermined.

The sample was PBMCs, taken roughly 68 days after intestinal transplant. This TCR was sampled from a human patient who received an intestinal transplant, so some T cells may come from the graft donor. The chain recombines TRBV7-2 with TRBJ2-1; 11 bases fit TRBD2. For the CDR3, the DNA is TGTGCCAGCCGACTAGCGGGGCTTTACAATGAGCAGTTCTTC. Its translation is CASRLAGLYNEQFF.